This entry lists 30 T cell receptor beta chains sequenced from one sample in a study of OX40 agonist ivuxolimab in advanced cancers. Libraries were prepared through the immunoSEQ multiplex PCR assay. In its TCRdb copy, this immuneACCESS table keeps in-frame sequences only and misses some clones. Where compared with another copy, unresolved V genes explain less than half of these, and the others have no known cause. The sample yields some 42,000 clones; 82% were counted once. Around 23% of the sample comes from the top ten. Sequencing was performed on CD4+ or CD8+ T cells sorted from blood, taken in a trial of the OX40 agonist ivuxolimab. These receptors were collected from an adult with an advanced solid tumor such as melanoma, head and neck, liver or kidney cancer.

The chain uses TRBV13 and TRBJ2-1; possible D gene TRBD2, 6 bases. This CDR3 is built from 14 residues. Per the germline V gene, CDR1 is PRHDT and CDR2 is FYEKMQ (reference sequence). With 0 bases removed from V and 7 bases from J, the gap between germline ends came to 10 bases. The CDR3 DNA follows: TGTGCCAGCAGCTTAGGCGGGAGCCTGAATGAGCAGTTCTTC. The encoded protein is CASSLGGSLNEQFF.

The J gene is TRBJ2-3, the V gene TRBV9; D not certain. Germline V lookup: CDR1 SGDLS, CDR2 YYNGEE. The CDR3 loop spans 15 amino acids. V lost 0 bases and J lost 3, with 11 bases in between. The CDR3 nucleotides are TGTGCCAGCAGCGTAGGGTCCACGAGTACAGATACGCAGTATTTT. This codes for CASSVGSTSTDTQYF.

This chain joins TRBV4-1 and TRBJ2-2; 10 nucleotides agree with TRBD2. Trimming took 4 bases from V and 3 from J; bases not matched to a gene: 5. CDR3 length equals 16 residues. CDR1 and CDR2 (germline): MGHRA, YSYEKL. The CDR3 nucleotides are TGCGCCAGCAGCCCCCTAGCGGGGGCGTACACCGGGGAGCTGTTTTTT. This gives the protein CASSPLAGAYTGELFF.

Only one count was recorded for this clone. The V and J genes are TRBV7-3 and TRBJ2-2, with D hard to call. CDR3 length: 13 amino acids. Between the trimmed V and J ends, which lost 4 bases and 7 bases, there was a span of 10 bases. Germline-derived CDR1 and CDR2 are SGHTA and FQGTGA. DNA for the CDR3: TGTGCCAGCAGCTCTCTACCGAGCGGGGAGCTGTTTTTT. It translates to CASSSLPSGELFF. Supplemented by reference TRBV7-3 and TRBJ2-2, the full variable domain reads GAGVSQTPSNKVTEKGKYVELRCDPISGHTALYWYRQSLGQGPEFLIYFQGTGAADDSGLPNDRFFAVRPEGSVSTLKIQRTERGDSAVYLCASSSLPSGELFFGEGSRLTVL.

J is TRBJ1-1 and V is TRBV7-9, with 7 bases lining up with TRBD1. The CDR3 runs to 14 residues. Unmatched junction bases numbered 8, after V lost 7 bases and J lost 3 bases. In germline, CDR1 is SEHNR, CDR2 FQNEAQ (reference sequence). This chain's CDR3 is CASTRGQSDTEAFF. In nucleotides, the CDR3 is TGTGCCAGCACGAGGGGGCAGTCGGACACTGAAGCTTTCTTT.

The genes are TRBV12-2 and TRBJ2-2; the tabulated D call, TRBD2, remains unverified against the DNA. TRBV12-2 is noted as a pseudogene. The CDR3 loop spans 14 amino acids. The CDR3 loop is CASRLAESHGELFF. DNA of the CDR3: TGTGCAAGTCGCTTAGCGGAGTCCCACGGGGAGCTGTTTTTT.

The chain recombines TRBV28 with TRBJ2-5; 15 bases align to TRBD2. The CDR3 has 16 residues. J was trimmed by 2 bases and V by 3 bases; bases with no gene match: 1. Germline-derived CDR1 and CDR2 are MDHEN and SYDVKM. The CDR3 DNA sequence: TGTGCCAGCAGTTTGGGACTAGCGGGAGGTCAAGAGACCCAGTACTTC. Its protein product is CASSLGLAGGQETQYF. Full variable domain (remainder filled in from reference TRBV28 and TRBJ2-5): DVKVTQSSRYLVKRTGEKVFLECVQDMDHENMFWYRQDPGLGLRLIYFSYDVKMKEKGDIPEGYSVSREKKERFSLILESASTNQTSMYLCASSLGLAGGQETQYFGPGTRLLVL.

The chain uses TRBV18 and TRBJ2-7; 8 positions agree with TRBD1. The trim removed 4 bases at V and 3 bases at J, leaving 8 bases unmatched. CDR3 length: 15 amino acids. Germline CDR1 KGHSH, CDR2 LQKENI. The CDR3 here is CASSLSATGVYEQYF. Here the CDR3 DNA reads TGTGCCAGCTCACTCTCCGCGACAGGGGTCTACGAGCAGTACTTC.

J is TRBJ1-1 and V is TRBV28, with 9 nucleotides matching TRBD1. V dropped 3 bases and J dropped 0; count of bases not matched to a gene: 17. CDR3 length: 20 amino acids. Germline V gene sequence: CDR1 MDHEN, CDR2 SYDVKM. The CDR3 spells CASSFPWGGGQGNLNTEAFF. As DNA, the CDR3 is TGTGCCAGCAGTTTCCCCTGGGGAGGGGGACAGGGTAATCTGAACACTGAAGCTTTCTTT.

This chain links TRBV2 with TRBJ1-6; no clear D gene. This CDR3 is built from 14 residues. The V end was cut by 3 bases, the J end by 10 bases, with 13 bases between. Germline V lookup: CDR1 SNHLY, CDR2 FYNNEI. CDR3 in amino acids: CASSDRGVNSPLHF. CDR3 DNA: TGTGCCAGCAGTGACCGGGGTGTAAACTCACCCCTCCACTTT.

This rearrangement joins TRBV5-1 to TRBJ2-2, with a tentative D call TRBD1 (6 bases). Germline lookup yields CDR1 SGHRS and CDR2 YFSETQ. The CDR3 runs to 13 residues. Trimming removed 4 bases at V and 5 bases at J, with 9 bases between. CDR3 bases: TGCGCCAGCAGCCTGGGACAAACCGGGGAGCTGTTTTTT. Amino acid sequence: CASSLGQTGELFF. The full variable domain, rest sourced from reference TRBV5-1 and TRBJ2-2, is KAGVTQTPRYLIKTRGQQVTLSCSPISGHRSVSWYQQTPGQGLQFLFEYFSETQRNKGNFPGRFSGRQFSNSRSEMNVSTLELGDSALYLCASSLGQTGELFFGEGSRLTVL.

The chain combines TRBV9 with TRBJ1-2; D remains unclear. V was clipped by 2 bases and J by 1 base, with 6 bases between them. There are 13 residues in the CDR3. In germline, CDR1 is SGDLS, CDR2 YYNGEE. In DNA, the CDR3 is TGTGCCAGCAGCGTTCGGGATAACTATGGCTACACCTTC. It translates to CASSVRDNYGYTF.

The chain uses TRBV7-9 and TRBJ2-1; 9 bases agree with TRBD1. The V segment lost 5 bases and the J segment 7 bases; nucleotides outside the gene matches: 9. Germline V gene lookup returns CDR1 SEHNR and CDR2 FQNEAQ (reference sequence). The CDR3 runs to 15 residues. Written as DNA, the CDR3 is TGTGCCAGCAGCGCCGGGACAGGGTCTGGAAATGAGCAGTTCTTC. Its protein is CASSAGTGSGNEQFF.

The chain combines TRBV4-3 with TRBJ2-3, with 13 bases identical to TRBD2. The CDR3 sequence is 15 residues long. Losses at the gene ends were 5 bases for V and 3 bases for J; bases not matched to a gene: 2. Looked up from germline, CDR1 is LGHNA and CDR2 is YSLEER. CDR3 in DNA: TGCGCCAGCAGCTGGACTAGCGGGAGAACAGATACGCAGTATTTT. This encodes CASSWTSGRTDTQYF.

The chain joins TRBV27 to TRBJ2-1; D unresolved. The CDR3 is 14 amino acids. V was shortened by 2 bases and J by 5 bases, with 10 bases between the two germline ends. From germline, CDR1 is MNHEY and CDR2 SMNVEV (reference sequence). CDR3 protein: CASSLVVANNEQFF. In DNA form, the CDR3 reads TGTGCCAGCAGTTTAGTTGTAGCCAACAATGAGCAGTTCTTC.

V usage is TRBV4-1 and J usage is TRBJ1-1; no firm D call. Germline CDR1 is MGHRA and CDR2 is YSYEKL. This CDR3 spans 14 amino acids. The V and J ends lost 1 base and 0 bases respectively, with 6 bases between them. The DNA of the CDR3 is TGCGCCAGCAGCCAAGGATCCATGAACACTGAAGCTTTCTTT. Translation: CASSQGSMNTEAFF.

The chain has TRBV18 and TRBJ1-1; D is unclear. V was pared by 0 bases and J by 4 bases, with 12 bases between. CDR1 KGHSH and CDR2 LQKENI come from the germline V gene. The length of the CDR3 is 15 residues. Here the CDR3 DNA reads TGTGCCAGCTCACCACCGGCGGGTTTCGGCACTGAAGCTTTCTTT. Protein: CASSPPAGFGTEAFF.

V usage is TRBV18 and J usage is TRBJ2-7, with TRBD1 as a possible D gene (5 bases). With 5 bases removed from V and 1 base from J, the gap between germline ends came to 12 bases. The CDR3 has 14 residues. Per the germline V gene, CDR1 is KGHSH and CDR2 is LQKENI. CDR3 residues: CASSVNDRSYEQYF. The CDR3, as DNA: TGTGCCAGCTCAGTTAACGACAGATCCTACGAGCAGTACTTC.

The chain uses TRBV10-3 and TRBJ2-6, with 12 bases lining up with TRBD1. After removal of 3 bases from V and 0 bases from J, the junction contained 12 bases not matched to a gene. Germline loops: CDR1 ENHRY, CDR2 SYGVKD. The length of the CDR3 is 21 residues. CDR3 amino acids: CAISDWDRGPTDSSGANVLTF. CDR3 nucleotide sequence: TGTGCCATCAGTGACTGGGACAGGGGGCCTACTGACAGCTCTGGGGCCAACGTCCTGACTTTC.

V gene TRBV6-6 combines with J gene TRBJ2-2; no definite D call. The length of the CDR3 is 11 residues. Trimming cost V 6 bases and J 7 bases, with 6 bases left between them. Germline CDR1 MNHNY, CDR2 SVGAGI (reference sequence). As DNA, the CDR3 is TGTGCCAGCAGAGCCGTCGGGGAGCTGTTTTTT. It is translated as CASRAVGELFF.

This clone came up once. CDR3 DNA sequence: TGTGCCAGCAGGGAGGCGCGTCGGCAGTATTTT. The encoded protein is CASREARRQYF. The rearrangement links TRBV25-1 to TRBJ2-3; D is possibly TRBD2 (5 bases). Trimming removed 6 bases from V and 11 bases from J, with 12 bases in between. The CDR3 has 11 residues. Germline values: CDR1 MGHDK, CDR2 SYGVNS.

This chain links TRBV29-1 with TRBJ2-5, with 8 positions matching TRBD2. The germline V gene encodes CDR1 SQVTM and CDR2 ANQGSEA. The CDR3 runs 12 residues. The V and J ends lost 6 bases and 1 base, in that order; junction bases with no gene match: 1. The CDR3 DNA reads as TGCAGCGTGCGGGGGGTCCAAGAGACCCAGTACTTC. Amino acids: CSVRGVQETQYF. The full variable domain, rest sourced from reference TRBV29-1 and TRBJ2-5, is SAVISQKPSRDICQRGTSLTIQCQVDSQVTMMFWYRQQPGQSLTLIATANQGSEATYESGFVIDKFPISRPNLTFSTLTVSNMSPEDSSIYLCSVRGVQETQYFGPGTRLLVL.

The chain couples TRBV19 to TRBJ1-4, with D perhaps matching TRBD1 (5 bases). Trimming cost V 3 bases and J 5 bases, with 10 bases left between them. This CDR3 spans 14 amino acids. Per the germline V gene, CDR1 is LNHDA and CDR2 is SQIVND (reference sequence). CDR3 nucleotides: TGTGCCAGTAGTATGCGGGGCCCCAATGAAAAACTGTTTTTT. As protein: CASSMRGPNEKLFF.

The chain uses TRBV29-1 and TRBJ2-5, with unresolved D. V lost 5 bases to trimming and J lost 2 bases, with 6 bases between them. The CDR3 extends over 11 amino acids. The V gene's germline CDR1 is SQVTM and CDR2 ANQGSEA. CDR3 in amino acids: CSVRKQETQYF. CDR3 nucleotides: TGCAGCGTTCGGAAACAAGAGACCCAGTACTTC.

The chain carries TRBV4-1 and TRBJ2-5, with TRBD2 matching 11 bases. This CDR3 has 16 amino acids. V lost 4 bases and J lost 2; bases outside the gene matches: 6. Germline V lookup: CDR1 MGHRA, CDR2 YSYEKL. CDR3 residues: CASSRGLAGAQETQYF. The CDR3 nucleotides read TGCGCCAGCAGCCGAGGACTAGCGGGCGCTCAAGAGACCCAGTACTTC.

The chain combines TRBV5-1 with TRBJ2-1; TRBD2 might be the D (6 bases). V was trimmed by 2 bases and J by 1 base, leaving 10 bases between them. The CDR3 extends over 15 amino acids. CDR1 is SGHRS, CDR2 YFSETQ, per germline. CDR3 residues: CASSFEGTSYNEQFF. The CDR3 DNA is TGCGCCAGCAGCTTCGAGGGGACTTCCTACAATGAGCAGTTCTTC.

This clone has just one count. The DNA for the CDR3 is TGTGCCAGCAGGTCCGGGACAGTTGTCAGAGAGACCCAGTACTTC. This sequence encodes CASRSGTVVRETQYF. The V call is TRBV28, the J call TRBJ2-5; 7 bases map to TRBD1. CDR3 length: 15 residues. V lost 6 bases and J lost 4; bases outside the gene matches: 11. CDR1 and CDR2 from the germline V gene are MDHEN and SYDVKM.

The chain couples TRBV10-3 to TRBJ1-4, with D possibly being TRBD1 (6 bases). From germline, CDR1 is ENHRY and CDR2 SYGVKD. The CDR3 spans 15 residues. The V end lost 5 bases, the J end lost 0 bases, and 10 bases lay between the germline ends. As DNA, the CDR3 is TGTGCCATCAGTCCTAGGGGGGCAACTAATGAAAAACTGTTTTTT. This codes for CAISPRGATNEKLFF.

This chain connects TRBV7-2 to TRBJ1-1; D ambiguous. CDR1 SGHTA and CDR2 FQGNSA come from the germline V gene. The CDR3 runs 16 residues. Trimming shortened V by 4 bases and J by 0 bases, and 15 bases separated the two germline ends. DNA of the CDR3: TGTGCCAGCAGCTCAGATATATCCGTCGTGAACACTGAAGCTTTCTTT. It is translated as CASSSDISVVNTEAFF.

The chain is built from TRBV5-6 and TRBJ1-4, with D possibly TRBD1 on 5 matching bases. The CDR3 extends over 15 amino acids. V was clipped by 7 bases and J by 0 bases, with 13 bases between them. Germline-derived CDR1 and CDR2 are SGHDT and YYEEEE. The CDR3 sequence: CASSGWGATNEKLFF. The CDR3, as DNA: TGTGCCAGCTCGGGTTGGGGGGCAACTAATGAAAAACTGTTTTTT.